This record covers a single TCR beta chain. It lacks a known antigen. Base qualities are not recorded, but no much larger clone differs from it by a single base. The data were produced on an Illumina MiSeq. Multiplex PCR with BIOMED2 TRB-A/B primer pools was used to amplify the TRB rearrangements. Illumina-compatible adapters and 7-nucleotide sample barcodes were added to the amplicons in two consecutive PCRs. All library PCRs used Phusion HS II polymerase. Amplicons were purified from gel with the NucleoSpin Gel and PCR Clean-up kit, quantified on Qubit, and pooled at 3 to 5 nM. The quality of the amplicon pool was checked on an Agilent 2100 Bioanalyzer prior to Illumina next-generation sequencing. From the authors' description of their analysis: MiXCR 3.0.8 with the default MiXCR reference library was used to annotate TRB rearrangements. Non-productive reads and sequences with fewer than 2 reads were excluded, and each unique CDR3 nucleotide sequence counted as one clone. Clonality, diversity, richness and V-J gene usage were computed in R 3.5.1. GLIPH2 was used to cluster TCRs based on CDR3 similarity, and OLGA was used to calculate the generation probabilities. GLIPH2 clusters were kept only when the clusters contained at least four unique TCR clonotypes present in at least three individuals. The public reads were quality trimmed at Q25 with fastp and then assembled into clones with MiXCR by TCRdb, keeping productive beta chains. Each CDR3 protein appears once, grouped with its most common genes and DNA. TCRdb's processing, not the authors' own work, is the source of the V and J calls. A total of around 7,700 distinct CDR3 sequences appear in this sample, approximately 33% of them only once. 20% to 30% of the sample lies in the top ten.

Genomic DNA extracted from blood, in amounts of roughly 230-550 ng, served as the starting material for amplifying TRB repertoires. These data originate in a study of T and B cells in COVID-19 patients (TCRdb year 2020). About the investigation overall: In this study, adaptive immunity was profiled in COVID-19 patients who either had active infection or had recovered, using TRB and IGH repertoire sequencing of peripheral blood. Over 7 million TCR sequences were analysed in a TCR and BCR sequence repository that covered over 35 patients and around 72 time points. A couple of patients were in both the active and recovered cohorts because samples existed from active disease and from after recovery. A recovered cohort was made up of roughly 18 patients contributing fewer than 25 samples, mostly after mild to moderate COVID-19 managed as outpatients. A median age of approximately 37 years was recorded in the recovered cohort versus around 70 years in the active-infection cohort. Up to about 10 follow-up blood samples were collected per patient, with some samples spanning different disease stages in the same individual. In the active-infection cohort, about 60% of the roughly 20 patients were critically ill and required mechanical ventilation or ECMO. Comorbidities linked to unfavorable COVID-19 outcome were present in about 90% of the 20 patients in the active-infection cohort. An age-matched reference group of over 35 healthy donors negative for COVID-19 antibodies served as the comparison for repertoire analyses.

Counted from cysteine to phenylalanine, this CDR3 has 13 amino acids. The kept DNA is CDR3 alone, 39 bases in frame from the first base. V lost 7 bases and J lost 1 base; the stretch between them is 10 bases long. The germline V gene gives CDR1 as MNHNS and CDR2 as SASEGT. Broad study findings and their caveats: TRB repertoires were highly clonal in active COVID-19, whereas diversity and richness at recovery rose above healthy donor levels. Specific T cell subsets (CD4+/Treg/CD8+) and sorted SARS-CoV-2-responsive or tetramer+ T cells had not yet been sequenced, and the corresponding sequencing experiments were ongoing. The cohort was judged too small for assessing how HLA contributes to COVID-19 susceptibility or severity. Few blood samples were available from mildly ill patients while symptoms were present or from severe cases at early time points. A total of 2,331 exclusive TCR clusters, including 30 to 40 low-pGen clusters, were found in the recovered cohort. The reported TCR clusters were stated to require prospective validation before clinical use. In patients with COVID-19, the usage of TRBV/TRBJ genes was reported to be strongly skewed.

Sequences were obtained from blood. This clonotype was obtained from a human donor who had recovered from COVID-19. The chain employs TRBV6-1 and TRBJ1-1; too little of a D gene remains to name it. The CDR3 protein: CASMRYRNTEAFF. The DNA sequence reads TGTGCCAGCATGAGGTACCGGAACACTGAAGCTTTCTTT.